This T cell receptor beta chain comes out of a study of PD-1 blockade in classical Hodgkin lymphoma. Note on this clone: The antigen remains unidentified.

Study-wide points: In CD4+ cells, TCR diversity went up significantly by C4D1, but in CD8+ cells it did not. Patients with a complete response exhibited baseline diversity comparable to newly diagnosed patients. Patients starting nivolumab less than 1 year after ASCT had lower diversity and were excluded from later analyses.

Using immunoSEQ multiplex PCR, the repertoire was profiled, and TCRdb retains in-frame clones only, with some absent. The sample includes 45,000 to 55,000 clones, approximately 72% of them seen just once. Losses at the gene ends were 4 bases for V and 2 bases for J; bases not matched to a gene: 8. The germline V gene encodes CDR1 MNHEY and CDR2 SVGAGI. The CDR3 totals 15 residues. Time point of the sample: cycle 4 day 1 (C4D1), after around six weeks of nivolumab. Each patient experienced a relapse that followed autologous stem cell transplantation, and brentuximab vedotin exposure varied. When best responses were assessed, they were complete response, partial response or progressive disease.

This sample comprised peripheral blood mononuclear cells (PBMCs), obtained before the fourth cycle of nivolumab. This chain joins TRBV6-5 and TRBJ2-7; 7 nucleotides align to TRBD1. This TCR came from a human donor with classical Hodgkin lymphoma. The CDR3 loop is CASSWMTGNPYEQYF. The CDR3 coding sequence is TGTGCCAGCAGTTGGATGACAGGGAACCCCTACGAGCAGTACTTC.